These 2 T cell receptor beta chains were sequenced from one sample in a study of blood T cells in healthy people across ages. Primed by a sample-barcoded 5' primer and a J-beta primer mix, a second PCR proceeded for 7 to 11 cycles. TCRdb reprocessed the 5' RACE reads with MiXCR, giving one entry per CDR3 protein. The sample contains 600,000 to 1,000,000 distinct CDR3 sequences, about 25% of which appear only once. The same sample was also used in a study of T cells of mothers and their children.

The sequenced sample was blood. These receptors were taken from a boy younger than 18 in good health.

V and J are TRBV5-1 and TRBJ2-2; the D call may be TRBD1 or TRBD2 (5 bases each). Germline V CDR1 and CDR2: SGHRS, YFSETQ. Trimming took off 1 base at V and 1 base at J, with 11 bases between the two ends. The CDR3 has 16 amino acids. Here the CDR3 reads CASSLSSGRNTGELFF. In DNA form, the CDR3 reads TGCGCCAGCAGCTTGAGTTCAGGGAGGAACACCGGGGAGCTGTTTTTT.

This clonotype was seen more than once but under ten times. CDR3: CASSYTPSGVEVYNEQFF. DNA of the CDR3: TGTGCCAGCAGTTACACTCCTAGCGGGGTCGAGGTTTACAATGAGCAGTTCTTC. This chain connects TRBV6-5 to TRBJ2-1; TRBD2 agrees at 9 bases. Germline V lookup: CDR1 MNHEY, CDR2 SVGAGI. J gave up 4 bases and V 2 bases, and 12 bases lay outside the gene matches. This CDR3 is 18 amino acids long.